The entry that follows covers one TCR beta chain sequence. What it recognizes is unknown. The CDR3 contains 10 residues. Trimming pared 5 bases from V and 7 bases from J, leaving 9 bases between. Germline values: CDR1 DFQATT, CDR2 SNEGSKA (reference sequence). This entry is derived from a study of cytomegalovirus exposure and HLA in healthy donors. Study-wide context: Earlier findings included roughly 120 million unique TCR beta sequences obtained from 150 million to 200 million T cells. Regarding the study as a whole: Apparent HLA restriction characterized most CMV-associated TCR beta chains in a later analysis. The analysis excluded some indistinguishable V segments, including TRBV6-2 and TRBV6-3.

PCR employed 60 Vbeta and 13 Jbeta primers. Study processing details: A later analysis counted 70 million to 85 million unique TCR beta chains, some 11 million shared. Only in-frame clones appear in the TCRdb table, and some are missing; sequencing was by immunoSEQ multiplex PCR. The V and J calls and clone size come from that table; D and trimming were worked out from the DNA. Of about 150,000 clones listed, about 88% are singletons. The V gene is TRBV20-1, the J gene TRBJ2-7; D might be TRBD2 (6 bases). The sequence was collected from a man under 40 in good health and CMV-seropositive. Material for sequencing was PBMCs. The CDR3 nucleotides are TGCAGTGCTCTTCGGGAGGAGCAGTACTTC. It is translated as CSALREEQYF.